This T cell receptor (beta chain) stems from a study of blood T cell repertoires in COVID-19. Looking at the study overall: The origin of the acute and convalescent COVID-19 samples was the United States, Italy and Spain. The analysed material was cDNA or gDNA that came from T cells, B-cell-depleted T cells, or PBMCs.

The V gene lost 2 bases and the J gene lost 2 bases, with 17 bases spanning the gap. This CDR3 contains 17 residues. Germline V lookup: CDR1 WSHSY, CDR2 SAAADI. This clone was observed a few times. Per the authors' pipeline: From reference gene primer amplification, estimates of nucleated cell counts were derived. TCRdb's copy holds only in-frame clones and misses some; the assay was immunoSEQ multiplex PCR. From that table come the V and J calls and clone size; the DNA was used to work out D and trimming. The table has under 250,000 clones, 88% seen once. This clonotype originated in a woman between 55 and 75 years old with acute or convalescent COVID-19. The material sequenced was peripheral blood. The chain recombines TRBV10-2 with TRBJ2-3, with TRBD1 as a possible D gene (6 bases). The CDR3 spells CASSENRVSSATDTQYF. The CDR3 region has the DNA TGCGCCAGCAGTGAGAACAGGGTTTCCTCTGCCACAGATACGCAGTATTTT.